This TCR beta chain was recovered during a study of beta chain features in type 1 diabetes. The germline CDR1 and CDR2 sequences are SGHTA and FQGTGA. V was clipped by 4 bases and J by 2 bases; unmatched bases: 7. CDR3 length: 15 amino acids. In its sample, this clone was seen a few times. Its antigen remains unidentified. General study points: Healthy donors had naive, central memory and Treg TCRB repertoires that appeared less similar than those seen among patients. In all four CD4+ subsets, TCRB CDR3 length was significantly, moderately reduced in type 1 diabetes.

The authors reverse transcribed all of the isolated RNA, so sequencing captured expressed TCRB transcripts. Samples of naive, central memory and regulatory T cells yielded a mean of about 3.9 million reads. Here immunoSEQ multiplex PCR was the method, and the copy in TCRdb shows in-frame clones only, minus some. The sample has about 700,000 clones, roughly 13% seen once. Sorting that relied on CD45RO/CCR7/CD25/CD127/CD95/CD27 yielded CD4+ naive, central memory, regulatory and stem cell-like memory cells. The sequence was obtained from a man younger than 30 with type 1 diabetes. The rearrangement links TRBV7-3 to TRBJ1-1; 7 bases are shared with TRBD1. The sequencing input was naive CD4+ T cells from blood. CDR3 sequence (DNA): TGTGCCAGCAGCTCAACGACAGGGACCAACACTGAAGCTTTCTTT. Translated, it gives CASSSTTGTNTEAFF.